This T cell receptor beta chain was found in a study of regulatory T cells in long-lasting Graves disease. Time point meaning: newly diagnosed GD, antithyroid drugs for less than 3 months. Isolated PBMC RNA provided the starting material for the TCR library. There are many counts of this clonotype. CDR1 and CDR2 from the germline V gene are SQVTM and ANQGSEA. The CDR3 extends over 12 amino acids. Trimming took off 1 base at V and 2 bases at J, with 5 bases between the two ends. The TCR beta library used iRepertoire HTBI primers with Arm-PCR amplification of CDR3. TCRdb passed the multiplex PCR reads through MiXCR, listing each CDR3 protein once. This sample has 440,000 or so distinct CDR3 sequences, with around 17% found just once. The same sample was also studied in work on T cells in Graves' hyperthyroidism and ophthalmopathy. This second study notes: Researchers ran a first-round RT-PCR on the TCR CDR3 using the HTBI primer set. Before onset, ophthalmopathy was predicted by the model a median roughly six months earlier.

The J gene is TRBJ2-5, the V gene TRBV29-1; no definite D call. The sequences come from peripheral blood mononuclear cells (PBMCs), collected at new diagnosis, from a patient treated with antithyroid drugs. This clonotype was obtained from a woman in her twenties or thirties with Graves disease. As DNA, the CDR3 is TGCAGCGTTGAAGGGCGGCAAGAGACCCAGTACTTC. It is translated as CSVEGRQETQYF.